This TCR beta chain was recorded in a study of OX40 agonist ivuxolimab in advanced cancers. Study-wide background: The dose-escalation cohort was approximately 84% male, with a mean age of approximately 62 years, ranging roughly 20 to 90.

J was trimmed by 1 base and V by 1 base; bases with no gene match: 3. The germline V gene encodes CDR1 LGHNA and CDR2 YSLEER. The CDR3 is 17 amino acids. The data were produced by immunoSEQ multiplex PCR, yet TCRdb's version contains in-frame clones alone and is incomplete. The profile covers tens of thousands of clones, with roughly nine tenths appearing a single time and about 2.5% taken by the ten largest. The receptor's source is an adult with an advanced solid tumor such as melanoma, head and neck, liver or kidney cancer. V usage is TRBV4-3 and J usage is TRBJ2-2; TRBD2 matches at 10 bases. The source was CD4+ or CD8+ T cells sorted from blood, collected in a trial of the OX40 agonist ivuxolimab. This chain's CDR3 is CASSQALAGMNTGELFF. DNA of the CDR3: TGCGCCAGCAGCCAAGCACTAGCGGGGATGAACACCGGGGAGCTGTTTTTT.